The clone carrying this T cell receptor (beta chain) was counted many times. The antigen is unknown. Axillary draining lymph nodes of breast cancer patients supplied the node samples. TCRdb re-derived calls from the multiplex PCR reads in MiXCR, one entry per CDR3 protein. The sample includes around 110,000 distinct CDR3 sequences, 30% seen only once; the top ten take 5.5% to 6%. This record comes from a study of breast tumors, draining lymph nodes, adjacent tissues. J was trimmed by 7 bases and V by 2 bases; bases with no gene match: 8. There are 15 residues in the CDR3. CDR1 SEHNR and CDR2 FQNEAQ come from the germline V gene (reference sequence). Study-level findings and limits: Data only fit, rather than demonstrated, lymph node origin of most tumor T cells.

The sample consisted of axillary lymph node tissue. The rearrangement joins TRBV7-9 to TRBJ2-1; 7 nucleotides agree with TRBD2. The receptor comes from a female donor with breast cancer. Some clones in this sample may be carry-over from other donors' samples. The CDR3 loop is CASSLRGREGNEQFF. The CDR3 nucleotides are TGTGCCAGCAGCTTAAGGGGCAGGGAGGGGAATGAGCAGTTCTTC.